This T cell receptor beta chain was profiled in a study of cytomegalovirus exposure and HLA in healthy donors. Study-wide results and caveats: A later analysis reportedly found that, within productive TCRs, an Asian-associated ancestry cluster had fewer N-insertions than the mean observed across the roughly 690 donors. It was likely that a cluster of highly shared sequence variants was a sequencing artifact. As a later analysis revealed, the rate of TCR association differed by HLA locus, with DRB1 most and HLA-C fewest.

The CDR3 runs 14 residues. V dropped 4 bases and J dropped 4; count of bases not matched to a gene: 6. Looked up from germline, CDR1 is MDHEN and CDR2 is SYDVKM. This clone showed up just a few times. What it binds is unknown. The PCR ran on 60 Vbeta and 13 Jbeta primers. Here immunoSEQ multiplex PCR was the method, and the copy in TCRdb shows in-frame clones only, minus some. This table holds nearly 95,000 clones, about 7.6% found once. Sequencing was performed on PBMCs. This chain joins TRBV28 and TRBJ1-1; 7 bases fit TRBD1. The clonotype was recovered from a man between 45 and 60 years old in good health and CMV-seronegative. CDR3 nucleotides: TGTGCCAGCAGTTCTCCAGGGGGATCCACTGAAGCTTTCTTT. Translation gives CASSSPGGSTEAFF. The complete variable domain, with remaining parts taken from reference TRBV28 and TRBJ1-1, reads DVKVTQSSRYLVKRTGEKVFLECVQDMDHENMFWYRQDPGLGLRLIYFSYDVKMKEKGDIPEGYSVSREKKERFSLILESASTNQTSMYLCASSSPGGSTEAFFGQGTRLTVV.